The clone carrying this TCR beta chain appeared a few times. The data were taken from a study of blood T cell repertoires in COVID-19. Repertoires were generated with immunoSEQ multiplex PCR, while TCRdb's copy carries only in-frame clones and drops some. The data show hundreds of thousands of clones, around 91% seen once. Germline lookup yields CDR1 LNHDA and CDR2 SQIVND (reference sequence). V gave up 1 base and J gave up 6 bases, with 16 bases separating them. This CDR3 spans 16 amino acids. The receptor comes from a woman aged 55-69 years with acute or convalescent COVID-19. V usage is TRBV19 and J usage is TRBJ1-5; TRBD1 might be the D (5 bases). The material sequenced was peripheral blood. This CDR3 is CASSIGKGRGIQPQHF. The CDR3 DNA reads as TGTGCCAGTAGTATAGGTAAAGGCCGGGGGATTCAGCCCCAGCATTTT. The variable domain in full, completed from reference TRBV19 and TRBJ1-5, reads DGGITQSPKYLFRKEGQNVTLSCEQNLNHDAMYWYRQDPGQGLRLIYYSQIVNDFQKGDIAEGYSVSREKKESFPLTVTSAQKNPTAFYLCASSIGKGRGIQPQHFGDGTRLSIL.